One sample yielded the 10 T cell receptor beta chains listed below, sequenced in a study of cytomegalovirus exposure and HLA in healthy donors. The PCR ran on 60 Vbeta and 13 Jbeta primers. TCRdb's table, derived via immunoSEQ multiplex PCR, lists solely in-frame clones and lacks some. The table records some 54,000 clones, around 81% of them present only once. Specimen: PBMCs. These receptors were obtained from a male donor in good health and CMV-seronegative.

The chain carries TRBV6-1 and TRBJ2-1; 8 bases are shared with TRBD2. The CDR3 runs to 14 residues. The V segment lost 6 bases and the J segment 4 bases; nucleotides outside the gene matches: 5. Germline V lookup: CDR1 MNHNS, CDR2 SASEGT. CDR3 amino acids: CASRLSGGYNEQFF. The CDR3 coding sequence is TGTGCCAGCAGACTAAGCGGGGGTTACAATGAGCAGTTCTTC.

The chain has TRBV6-1 and TRBJ1-2; 7 nucleotides align to TRBD1. Germline CDR1 and CDR2: MNHNS and SASEGT. V gave up 6 bases and J gave up 8 bases; unmatched junction bases: 12. The CDR3 covers 14 residues. DNA of the CDR3: TGTGCCAGCAGAGATACAGGGGCCGTCAGGGGCTACACCTTC. This translates into CASRDTGAVRGYTF.

The chain employs TRBV2 and TRBJ1-4, with no clear D. Germline CDR1 and CDR2: SNHLY and FYNNEI. V gave up 5 bases and J gave up 0 bases, with 13 bases separating them. This CDR3 comprises 16 residues. For the CDR3, the DNA is TGTGCCAGCAGTCGAGGTCCATCAACAACTAATGAAAAACTGTTTTTT. Protein: CASSRGPSTTNEKLFF.

The rearrangement links TRBV14 to TRBJ2-7; D unresolved. This CDR3 region has 16 residues. The V gene's germline CDR1 is SGHDN and CDR2 FVKESK. With 1 base removed from V and 2 bases from J, the gap between germline ends came to 15 bases. The CDR3 reads CASSQGAVVGAYEQYF. The DNA of the CDR3 is TGTGCCAGCAGCCAAGGGGCAGTAGTCGGCGCCTACGAGCAGTACTTC.

This sequence joins TRBV10-3 and TRBJ1-5; 7 nucleotides agree with TRBD1. CDR3 length: 15 residues. CDR1 ENHRY and CDR2 SYGVKD come from the germline V gene. J was trimmed by 3 bases and V by 3 bases; bases with no gene match: 5. CDR3 protein: CAISDRDSSNQPQHF. DNA of the CDR3: TGTGCCATCAGTGACAGGGACAGCTCCAATCAGCCCCAGCATTTT.

This chain links TRBV27 with TRBJ1-2, with D hard to call. This CDR3 contains 14 residues. V lost 1 base to trimming and J lost 6 bases, with 12 bases between them. Germline values: CDR1 MNHEY, CDR2 SMNVEV (reference sequence). The CDR3 DNA sequence: TGTGCCAGCAGTTTATACGCCCGGGGAGATGGCTACACCTTC. Amino acid sequence: CASSLYARGDGYTF.

The rearrangement uses TRBV6-5 and TRBJ1-2; D call uncertain. The CDR3 loop spans 15 amino acids. Germline CDR1 reads MNHEY; CDR2 reads SVGAGI. V was cut by 6 bases and J by 0 bases, with 14 bases left in between. The CDR3 sequence is CASSLRRVANYGYTF. The DNA for the CDR3 is TGTGCCAGCAGCTTACGGCGGGTTGCTAACTATGGCTACACCTTC.

The chain uses TRBV2 and TRBJ2-5, with 7 bases identical to TRBD1. The CDR3 contains 12 residues. Trimming removed 4 bases from V and 12 bases from J; junction bases left unmatched: 8. Germline loops: CDR1 SNHLY, CDR2 FYNNEI. DNA for the CDR3: TGTGCCAGCAGTGTCGATACAGGGGTTAAGTACTTC. It yields the protein CASSVDTGVKYF.

The chain employs TRBV6-6 and TRBJ2-7; TRBD1 is a possible D gene (7 bases). The CDR3 consists of 13 residues. Trimming shortened V by 4 bases and J by 6 bases, and 13 bases separated the two germline ends. Germline lookup yields CDR1 MNHNY and CDR2 SVGAGI (reference sequence). CDR3 nucleotides: TGTGCCAGCAGTTCCCAGGGGGGCGGCGAGCAGTACTTC. Its protein product is CASSSQGGGEQYF.

V usage is TRBV29-1 and J usage is TRBJ2-7; 9 bases fit TRBD1. The CDR3 spans 13 residues. Trimming at V came to 7 bases and at J to 3 bases, leaving 7 bases not matched to a gene. Germline V gene lookup returns CDR1 SQVTM and CDR2 ANQGSEA. CDR3 in DNA: TGCAGCGCGGCGGGGACAGGGTTCTACGAGCAGTACTTC. Translation gives CSAAGTGFYEQYF.